This TCR beta chain derives from a study of T cell responses to AZD1222 COVID-19 vaccine. About the study: Samples with a second dose at about 4 or about 12 weeks were pooled together. Study-wide results and limits: Variant regions that are unmutated are reportedly the target of nearly half of spike-specific TCRs. Clonal diversity was possibly underestimated, and the donors were mostly white British, with more females. No day 14 peak samples; only post-peak repertoires were characterized.

Points on this clone: Antigen unknown.

Data came from immunoSEQ multiplex PCR; TCRdb stores just in-frame clones and leaves some out. The sample records 150,000 or so clones, 90% to 95% being singletons. The ends were cut back, 3 bases at V and 1 base at J, with 7 bases in the middle. There are 13 residues in the CDR3. Germline CDR1 reads SGHNT; CDR2 reads YYREEE (reference sequence). The chain links TRBV5-4 to TRBJ1-1; no definite D call. The sample here was peripheral blood, taken on day 0 of AZD1222 vaccination. The receptor was isolated from an adult in good health. The CDR3 region has the DNA TGTGCCAGCAGCTCTACAACGAACACTGAAGCTTTCTTT. Encoded protein: CASSSTTNTEAFF. The entire variable domain, with the rest obtained from reference TRBV5-4 and TRBJ1-1, is as follows: ETGVTQSPTHLIKTRGQQVTLRCSSQSGHNTVSWYQQALGQGPQFIFQYYREEENGRGNFPPRFSGLQFPNYSSELNVNALELDDSALYLCASSSTTNTEAFFGQGTRLTVV.